This record covers a single TCR beta chain. The antigen is not known. This specimen belongs to a study of response to subunit inactivated influenza vaccine. Study results and limitations: Each seasonal flu vaccination may recruit only limited new T cells, authors suggested.

TCRdb used MiXCR to reprocess the RT-PCR reads, holding one entry per CDR3 protein. In the table there are hundreds of thousands of distinct CDR3 sequences, about 20% of which are singletons. The CDR3 spans 13 residues. Deletions cut 3 bases from V and 6 bases from J, with 11 bases between. The V gene's germline CDR1 is SEHNR and CDR2 FQNEAQ (reference sequence). This clonotype was obtained from a man between 50 and 69 years old who received an inactivated influenza vaccine. V and J are TRBV7-9 and TRBJ1-2; tentative D call: TRBD1 (6 bases). The material was PBMCs from blood, obtained roughly 20 months after vaccination. The CDR3 sequence: CASSFRGQHGYTF. Written as DNA, the CDR3 is TGTGCCAGCAGCTTTCGGGGGCAACATGGCTACACCTTC.